This entry is about one T cell receptor (beta chain). These data belong to a study of shared clonotypes between healthy human individuals. Across the whole study: Each donor's CD8 memory used one plate, CD8 naive two, each CD4 subset three.

The authors distributed each subset's genomic DNA evenly over several immunoSEQ plates. This table comes from immunoSEQ multiplex PCR, and its TCRdb copy is limited to in-frame clones, with some not included. The sample includes about 1.5 million clones, roughly 96% seen only once; the top ten take roughly 1.2%. Donors, healthy HIV-negative adults, lacked recent acute infections or vaccinations. Trimming cost V 3 bases and J 5 bases; bases outside gene matches: 3. The CDR3 has 15 amino acids. The V gene's germline CDR1 is SGHRS and CDR2 YFSETQ. The source of this sequence is a young man in good health. V and J are TRBV5-1 and TRBJ2-1, with TRBD2 identical over 12 bases. Sequenced input: naive CD4+ T cells sorted from blood. The subset is: CD45RA+ positively selected. The CDR3 protein is CASSSRTSGDNEQFF. The CDR3 DNA follows: TGCGCCAGCAGCTCCCGGACTAGCGGGGACAATGAGCAGTTCTTC.